The source of this T cell receptor (beta chain) is a study of breast tumors, draining lymph nodes, adjacent tissues. Notes on the study in general: The data were judged consistent with most tumor T cells coming from lymph node and expanding in tumor. Luminal-like breast cancer showed significantly higher tumor–nontumor repertoire similarity than basal-like. Tumor T cell lymph node origin was a supported hypothesis, not proven.

This clonotype was found many times. Its antigen is as yet unknown. Axillary draining lymph nodes of breast cancer patients supplied the node samples. The CDR3 covers 14 residues. Germline CDR1 reads MNHNS; CDR2 reads SASEGT. V shed 6 bases and J shed 7 bases, with 16 bases lying between them. TCRdb re-analysed the multiplex PCR reads in MiXCR, keeping a single row per CDR3 protein. Of over 200,000 distinct CDR3 sequences listed, 32% are singletons. Sequencing was carried out using axillary lymph node tissue. This TCR came from a female donor with breast cancer. Some clones in this sample may be carry-over from other donors' samples. This rearrangement joins TRBV6-1 to TRBJ1-5; D might be TRBD1 (6 bases). The CDR3 region has the DNA TGTGCCAGCAGAAAGGGACCGAGGGGGCAGCCCCAGCATTTT. The encoded protein is CASRKGPRGQPQHF.